This TCR beta chain derives from a study of shared clonotypes between healthy human individuals. Study-level information: Aged between 18 and 49, the donors were two women and three men. Findings and limits, study-wide: Shared across a few donors were around 5% of the naive CD4 clonotypes.

About this clone itself: The antigen is unknown.

TCRdb keeps only in-frame clones here, not all; method: immunoSEQ multiplex PCR. The sample records some 2 million clones, less than 95% being singletons. Naive CD8 cells lacked CD45RO, underwent positive selection for CCR7 and left out terminally differentiated effector memory CD45RA+ cells. The germline gives CDR1 LNHDA, CDR2 SQIVND (reference sequence). The CDR3 consists of 13 residues. Trimming left V 5 bases short and J 8 bases short, with 15 bases between. The chain carries TRBV19 and TRBJ1-2; D unresolved. This receptor was taken from a man younger than 35 in good health. Sequencing was carried out using naive CD8+ T cells sorted from blood. In DNA, the CDR3 is TGTGCCAGTAGTGTACCAGGTGCGGGAGGCTACACCTTC. This sequence encodes CASSVPGAGGYTF.